This T cell receptor beta chain stems from a study of blood T cells in healthy people across ages. Study results and caveats: PBMC samples, being unsorted, prevented any conclusive comparison of naive and antigen-experienced cells.

Of note for this clonotype: No antigen is known for it.

Germline V gene sequence: CDR1 MNHEY, CDR2 SMNVEV (reference sequence). The CDR3 is 13 amino acids. Alongside a J-beta primer mix, a sample-barcoded 5' primer served in a second PCR lasting roughly 7 to 11 cycles. Through a template-switch adaptor with 12 random nucleotides, each cDNA molecule received a tag. A single record per CDR3 protein comes from TCRdb applying MiXCR to the 5' RACE reads. The data hold about 1 million distinct CDR3 sequences, with 45% observed a single time. The sample taken for sequencing was blood. This chain links TRBV27 with TRBJ2-3; D not certain. This TCR derives from a woman aged 55-69 years in good health. The CDR3 here is CATLLVPPDTQYF. The CDR3 nucleotides read TGTGCAACCTTATTGGTGCCCCCAGATACGCAGTATTTT.